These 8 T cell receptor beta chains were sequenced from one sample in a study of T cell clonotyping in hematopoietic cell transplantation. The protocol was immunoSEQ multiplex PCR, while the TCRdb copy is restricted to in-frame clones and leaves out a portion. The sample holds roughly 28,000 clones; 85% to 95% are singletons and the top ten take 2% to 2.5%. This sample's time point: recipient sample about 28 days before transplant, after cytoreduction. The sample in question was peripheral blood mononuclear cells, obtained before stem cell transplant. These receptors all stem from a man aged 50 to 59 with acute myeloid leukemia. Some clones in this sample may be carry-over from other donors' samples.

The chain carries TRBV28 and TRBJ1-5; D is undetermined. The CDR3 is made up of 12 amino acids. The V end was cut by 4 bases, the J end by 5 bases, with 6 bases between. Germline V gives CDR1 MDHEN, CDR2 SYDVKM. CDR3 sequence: CASSSEYQPQHF. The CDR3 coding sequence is TGTGCCAGCAGTTCGGAATATCAGCCCCAGCATTTT. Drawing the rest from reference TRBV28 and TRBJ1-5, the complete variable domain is DVKVTQSSRYLVKRTGEKVFLECVQDMDHENMFWYRQDPGLGLRLIYFSYDVKMKEKGDIPEGYSVSREKKERFSLILESASTNQTSMYLCASSSEYQPQHFGDGTRLSIL.

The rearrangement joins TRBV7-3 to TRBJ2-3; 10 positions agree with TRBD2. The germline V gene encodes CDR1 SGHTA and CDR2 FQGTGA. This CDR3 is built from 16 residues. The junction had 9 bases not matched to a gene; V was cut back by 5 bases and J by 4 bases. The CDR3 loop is CASSMVAGGVADTQYF. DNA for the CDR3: TGTGCCAGCAGCATGGTAGCGGGGGGCGTCGCAGATACGCAGTATTTT.

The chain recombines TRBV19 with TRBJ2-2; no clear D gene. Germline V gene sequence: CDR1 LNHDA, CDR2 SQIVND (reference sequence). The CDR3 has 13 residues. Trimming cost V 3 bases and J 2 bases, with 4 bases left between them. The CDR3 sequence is CASSIYNTGELFF. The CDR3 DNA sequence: TGTGCCAGTAGTATCTATAACACCGGGGAGCTGTTTTTT.

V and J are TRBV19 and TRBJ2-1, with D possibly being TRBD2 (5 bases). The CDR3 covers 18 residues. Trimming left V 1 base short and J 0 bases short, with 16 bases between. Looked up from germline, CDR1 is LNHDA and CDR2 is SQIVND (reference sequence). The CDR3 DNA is TGTGCCAGTAGTATAGGTTCCTCGGGAACTGGCTCCTACAATGAGCAGTTCTTC. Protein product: CASSIGSSGTGSYNEQFF.

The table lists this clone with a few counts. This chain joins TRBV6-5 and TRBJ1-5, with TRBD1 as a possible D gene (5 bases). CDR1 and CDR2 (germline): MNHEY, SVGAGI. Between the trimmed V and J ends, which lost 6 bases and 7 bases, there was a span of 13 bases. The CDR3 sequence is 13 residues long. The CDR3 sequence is CASRAREGQPQHF. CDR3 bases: TGTGCCAGCAGGGCCAGGGAAGGGCAGCCCCAGCATTTT.

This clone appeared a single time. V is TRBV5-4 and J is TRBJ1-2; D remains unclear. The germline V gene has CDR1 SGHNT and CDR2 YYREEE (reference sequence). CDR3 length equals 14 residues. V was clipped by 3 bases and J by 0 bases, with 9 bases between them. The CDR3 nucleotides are TGTGCCAGCAGCTCGCCTGGGGCTAACTATGGCTACACCTTC. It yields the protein CASSSPGANYGYTF.

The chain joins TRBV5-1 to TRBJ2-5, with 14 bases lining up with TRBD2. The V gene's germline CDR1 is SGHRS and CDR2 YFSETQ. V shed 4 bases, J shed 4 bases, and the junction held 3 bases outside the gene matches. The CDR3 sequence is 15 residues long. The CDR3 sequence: CASSRGTSGRETQYF. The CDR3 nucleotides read TGCGCCAGCAGCCGTGGGACTAGCGGGAGAGAGACCCAGTACTTC.

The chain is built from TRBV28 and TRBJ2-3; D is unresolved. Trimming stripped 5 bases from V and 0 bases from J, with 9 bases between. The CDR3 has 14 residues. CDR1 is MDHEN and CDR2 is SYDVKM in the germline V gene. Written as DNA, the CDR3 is TGTGCCAGCAGTCCTCACGGGAGCACAGATACGCAGTATTTT. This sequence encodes CASSPHGSTDTQYF.